This record looks at one T cell receptor (beta chain) sequence and its context. This record comes from a study of control samples from healthy donors and cancer patients. The protocol was immunoSEQ multiplex PCR, while the TCRdb copy is restricted to in-frame clones and leaves out a portion. The listing records around 190,000 clones. Trimming cost V 3 bases and J 10 bases; bases outside gene matches: 9. Germline loops: CDR1 SGDLS, CDR2 YYNGEE. The CDR3 runs to 15 residues. This rearrangement joins TRBV9 to TRBJ1-6, with TRBD1 identical over 8 bases. Material: blood. The sequence was collected from a woman aged 25-40 years in good health. CDR3 in DNA: TGTGCCAGCAGCGCCGAGGGACAGGTTGGATCACCCCTCCACTTT. Its protein product is CASSAEGQVGSPLHF.